The 23 T cell receptor beta chains below were found in one sample sequenced in a study of cytotoxic CD8 clonotypes in ibrutinib-treated CLL. Repertoires were generated with immunoSEQ multiplex PCR, while TCRdb's copy carries only in-frame clones and drops some. This sample has approximately 140,000 clones; approximately 90% occur once, and the top ten carry 11%. Specimen: PBMCs, collected after 12 months of ibrutinib treatment. Receptor source: a human donor with chronic lymphocytic leukemia.

The chain recombines TRBV11-3 with TRBJ2-5, with a tentative D call TRBD2 (5 bases). The V and J ends lost 6 bases and 4 bases respectively, with 12 bases between them. CDR1 is SGHNT, CDR2 YENEEA, per germline. The CDR3 spans 13 residues. The CDR3 is CASSREEAETQYF. The DNA of the CDR3 is TGTGCCAGCAGTCGGGAAGAGGCAGAGACCCAGTACTTC.

The chain has TRBV28 and TRBJ2-2; D is unresolved. Germline CDR1 reads MDHEN; CDR2 reads SYDVKM. Trimming shortened V by 5 bases and J by 3 bases, and 19 bases separated the two germline ends. The CDR3 is 17 residues long. For the CDR3, the DNA is TGTGCCAGCAGTGGGCCGGGTTTGGGATTGGACACCGGGGAGCTGTTTTTT. Translating gives CASSGPGLGLDTGELFF.

The V gene is TRBV6-1, the J gene TRBJ1-3; D gene unclear. Trimming pared 6 bases from V and 8 bases from J, leaving 14 bases between. The CDR3 consists of 13 residues. CDR1 and CDR2 (germline): MNHNS, SASEGT. This CDR3 reads CASRMDRPDTIYF. DNA of the CDR3: TGTGCCAGCAGGATGGACCGACCAGACACCATATATTTT.

This chain links TRBV5-1 with TRBJ2-1, with TRBD2 matching 9 bases. This CDR3 comprises 16 residues. Germline V lookup: CDR1 SGHRS, CDR2 YFSETQ. The V segment lost 4 bases and the J segment 7 bases; nucleotides outside the gene matches: 12. The CDR3 spells CASSRRASGIWNEQFF. The DNA for the CDR3 is TGCGCCAGCAGCCGGAGGGCTAGCGGGATATGGAATGAGCAGTTCTTC.

The chain recombines TRBV18 with TRBJ2-3, with D unresolved. The V gene lost 3 bases and the J gene lost 4 bases, with 2 bases spanning the gap. The germline gives CDR1 KGHSH, CDR2 LQKENI. The CDR3 runs to 11 residues. CDR3 sequence: CASSPADTQYF. The CDR3 DNA reads as TGTGCCAGCTCACCTGCAGATACGCAGTATTTT.

The chain uses TRBV11-3 and TRBJ2-7; D possibly corresponds to TRBD1 (5 bases). CDR3 length: 14 residues. Germline V lookup: CDR1 SGHNT, CDR2 YENEEA. The V end lost 5 bases, the J end lost 1 base, and 12 bases lay between the germline ends. CDR3 DNA sequence: TGTGCCAGCAGCCCCGCTAGGGGATCCTACGAGCAGTACTTC. It yields the protein CASSPARGSYEQYF. The full variable domain, completed using reference TRBV11-3 and TRBJ2-7, is EAGVVQSPRYKIIEKKQPVAFWCNPISGHNTLYWYLQNLGQGPELLIRYENEEAVDDSQLPKDRFSAERLKGVDSTLKIQPAELGDSAVYLCASSPARGSYEQYFGPGTRLTVT.

The genes are TRBV19 and TRBJ2-1; 10 positions agree with TRBD2. CDR3 length equals 16 residues. CDR1 LNHDA and CDR2 SQIVND come from the germline V gene (reference sequence). J was trimmed by 2 bases and V by 5 bases; bases with no gene match: 6. The CDR3 region is CASSSTGLAPYNEQFF. The CDR3 bases are TGTGCCAGTAGTTCCACGGGACTAGCGCCCTACAATGAGCAGTTCTTC.

V gene TRBV21-1 combines with J gene TRBJ1-2. TRBV21-1 is termed a pseudogene. The CDR3 spans 16 residues. The CDR3 DNA sequence: TGTGCCAGCAGCAAAAGGATCGGGGAAGACTTTGATGGCTACACCTTC. Its translation is CASSKRIGEDFDGYTF.

The rearrangement joins TRBV6-6 to TRBJ2-7, with D uncertain. Deletions cut 2 bases from V and 0 bases from J, with 2 bases between. This CDR3 region has 12 residues. Germline V gene lookup returns CDR1 MNHNY and CDR2 SVGAGI (reference sequence). The CDR3 coding sequence is TGTGCCAGCAGTTACGTCTCCTACGAGCAGTACTTC. Translated, it gives CASSYVSYEQYF.

This chain uses TRBV30 with TRBJ1-3, with TRBD1 as a possible D gene (6 bases). Trimming took off 2 bases at V and 14 bases at J, with 16 bases between the two ends. The CDR3 spans 12 residues. Germline V gene lookup returns CDR1 GTSNPN and CDR2 SVGIG (reference sequence). The CDR3 loop is CAWSQGTARLYF. CDR3 DNA sequence: TGTGCCTGGAGTCAGGGGACTGCCCGATTATATTTT.

V gene TRBV25-1 combines with J gene TRBJ1-1; D gene ambiguous. The CDR3 covers 13 residues. CDR1 is MGHDK, CDR2 SYGVNS, per germline. V lost 4 bases and J lost 8, with 14 bases in between. CDR3 nucleotides: TGTGCCAGCAGTGGACACCTTCTGCGGGAAGCTTTCTTT. The encoded protein is CASSGHLLREAFF.

This clone was found once. This chain joins TRBV18 and TRBJ1-3; D uncertain. With 2 bases removed from V and 0 bases from J, the gap between germline ends came to 8 bases. Looked up from germline, CDR1 is KGHSH and CDR2 is LQKENI. This CDR3 is built from 15 residues. In DNA, the CDR3 is TGTGCCAGCTCACCATCGCGTTCCTCTGGAAACACCATATATTTT. As protein: CASSPSRSSGNTIYF.

The chain carries TRBV5-1 and TRBJ1-2, with 8 nucleotides matching TRBD1. Germline CDR1 and CDR2: SGHRS and YFSETQ. J was trimmed by 6 bases and V by 7 bases; bases with no gene match: 8. The CDR3 is 13 residues long. DNA of the CDR3: TGCGCCAGCCGCCTCGGACAGGGAAATGGCTACACCTTC. This sequence encodes CASRLGQGNGYTF.

A single count supports this clone. The chain combines TRBV4-3 with TRBJ1-1; a weak D match, TRBD1 (6 bases). Trimming removed 4 bases at V and 1 base at J, with 13 bases between. The germline V gene has CDR1 LGHNA and CDR2 YSLEER. This CDR3 is 15 amino acids long. The DNA for the CDR3 is TGCGCCAGCAGCCCACAGGGAACAGCGAACACTGAAGCTTTCTTT. Translation gives CASSPQGTANTEAFF.

The chain carries TRBV2 and TRBJ1-3; D unresolved. Deletions cut 8 bases from V and 4 bases from J, with 18 bases between. Germline V CDR1 and CDR2: SNHLY, FYNNEI. This CDR3 is 15 amino acids long. The CDR3 nucleotides are TGTGCCAGCTCCCCGCAAGTAGGGTCGGGAAACACCATATATTTT. Translating gives CASSPQVGSGNTIYF.

This sequence joins TRBV25-1 and TRBJ1-2; 12 bases are shared with TRBD1. Germline lookup yields CDR1 MGHDK and CDR2 SYGVNS. V dropped 8 bases and J dropped 7; count of bases not matched to a gene: 2. The CDR3 totals 12 residues. Written as DNA, the CDR3 is TGTGCCAGCGCGGGACAGGGGGCTGGCTACACCTTC. Translating it yields CASAGQGAGYTF.

Only a few counts were recorded for this clone. CDR3 residues: CASSQAGSGQETQYF. CDR3 nucleotide sequence: TGCGCCAGCAGCCAGGCGGGGTCCGGCCAAGAGACCCAGTACTTC. The chain uses TRBV4-3 and TRBJ2-5, with a possible D match to TRBD2 (6 bases). Between the trimmed V and J ends, which lost 3 bases and 1 base, there was a span of 12 bases. The CDR3 extends over 15 amino acids. CDR1 is LGHNA, CDR2 YSLEER, per germline.

The J gene is TRBJ2-5, the V gene TRBV19; D not certain. V was trimmed by 8 bases and J by 0 bases, leaving 10 bases between them. CDR1 and CDR2 (germline): LNHDA, SQIVND (reference sequence). The CDR3 runs 13 residues. The CDR3 loop is CASGPTDQETQYF. CDR3 coding DNA: TGTGCCAGTGGCCCCACGGACCAAGAGACCCAGTACTTC. Full variable domain (rest looked up from reference TRBV19 and TRBJ2-5): DGGITQSPKYLFRKEGQNVTLSCEQNLNHDAMYWYRQDPGQGLRLIYYSQIVNDFQKGDIAEGYSVSREKKESFPLTVTSAQKNPTAFYLCASGPTDQETQYFGPGTRLLVL.

This rearrangement joins TRBV27 to TRBJ2-2, with D unclear. V gave up 5 bases and J gave up 1 base, with 2 bases separating them. Germline CDR1 reads MNHEY; CDR2 reads SMNVEV (reference sequence). The length of the CDR3 is 12 residues. CDR3 region: CASSQNTGELFF. The CDR3 DNA sequence: TGTGCCAGCAGTCAGAACACCGGGGAGCTGTTTTTT.

CDR3 sequence reads: CASSTEGAGLYEQYF. CDR3 sequence (DNA): TGTGCCAGCAGCACTGAAGGGGCAGGGCTCTACGAGCAGTACTTC. V is TRBV28 and J is TRBJ2-7, with a weak D call TRBD1 (5 bases). Looked up from germline, CDR1 is MDHEN and CDR2 is SYDVKM. Trimming stripped 6 bases from V and 3 bases from J, with 18 bases between. The CDR3 covers 15 residues.

The chain carries TRBV9 and TRBJ2-5, with TRBD2 as a possible D gene (5 bases). The CDR3 length is 15 residues. The germline gives CDR1 SGDLS, CDR2 YYNGEE. Trimming took 3 bases from V and 7 from J, leaving 19 bases between them. CDR3 sequence: CASSDHNTGVGTQYF. The CDR3 DNA is TGTGCCAGCAGCGACCATAACACCGGGGTGGGGACCCAGTACTTC.

The chain employs TRBV5-8 and TRBJ2-5; TRBD1 matches at 7 bases. The germline V gene has CDR1 SGHTS and CDR2 YDEGEE. The CDR3 is 14 amino acids. Trimming took 2 bases from V and 5 from J; bases not matched to a gene: 6. CDR3 in DNA: TGTGCCAGCAGCTTCTACAGGGGCGGGGAGACCCAGTACTTC. Protein: CASSFYRGGETQYF.

The chain has TRBV19 and TRBJ1-2; 9 bases are shared with TRBD1. The junction had 10 bases not matched to a gene; V was cut back by 6 bases and J by 8 bases. The CDR3 is made up of 14 amino acids. CDR1 and CDR2 (germline): LNHDA, SQIVND (reference sequence). For the CDR3, the DNA is TGTGCCAGTAGAACAGGGGGCGCGCCCGGGGGCTACACCTTC. Amino acid sequence: CASRTGGAPGGYTF.